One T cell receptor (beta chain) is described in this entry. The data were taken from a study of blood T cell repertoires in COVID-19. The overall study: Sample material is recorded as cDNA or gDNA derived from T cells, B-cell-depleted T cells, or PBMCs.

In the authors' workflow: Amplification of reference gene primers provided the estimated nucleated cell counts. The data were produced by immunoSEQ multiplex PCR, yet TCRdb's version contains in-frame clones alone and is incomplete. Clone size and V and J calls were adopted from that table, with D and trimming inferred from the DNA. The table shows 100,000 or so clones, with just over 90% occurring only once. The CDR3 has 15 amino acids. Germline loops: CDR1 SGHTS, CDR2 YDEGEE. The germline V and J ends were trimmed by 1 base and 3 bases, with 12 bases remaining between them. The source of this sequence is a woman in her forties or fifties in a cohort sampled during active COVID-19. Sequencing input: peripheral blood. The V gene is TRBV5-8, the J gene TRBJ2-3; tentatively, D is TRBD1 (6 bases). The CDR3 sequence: CASSLSGGSTDTQYF. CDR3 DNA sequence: TGTGCCAGCAGCTTGTCTGGGGGCAGTACAGATACGCAGTATTTT.